This entry lists 22 T cell receptor beta chains sequenced from one sample in a study of OX40 agonist ivuxolimab in advanced cancers. The assay was immunoSEQ multiplex PCR, and TCRdb's table has in-frame clones only and misses some. This table holds around 94,000 clones, 91% found once. The sequenced sample was CD4+ or CD8+ T cells sorted from blood, obtained in a trial of the OX40 agonist ivuxolimab. The receptors shown here come from an adult with an advanced solid tumor such as melanoma, head and neck, liver or kidney cancer.

The chain has TRBV28 and TRBJ2-1; 13 nucleotides align to TRBD2. CDR1 and CDR2 (germline): MDHEN, SYDVKM. V gave up 7 bases and J gave up 0 bases; unmatched junction bases: 15. This CDR3 has 20 residues. The DNA for the CDR3 is TGTGCCAGCACCATCCAAGGGGGGACTAGCGGGGAAAGCTCCTACAATGAGCAGTTCTTC. This translates into CASTIQGGTSGESSYNEQFF.

The chain carries TRBV18 and TRBJ2-7, with D possibly being TRBD2 (6 bases). V gave up 2 bases and J gave up 2 bases, with 13 bases separating them. This CDR3 comprises 15 residues. Germline CDR1 reads KGHSH; CDR2 reads LQKENI. The CDR3 protein is CASSPGGGDAYEQYF. In DNA form, the CDR3 reads TGTGCCAGCTCACCAGGCGGAGGGGACGCCTACGAGCAGTACTTC.

The rearrangement links TRBV18 to TRBJ1-2; TRBD1 aligns across 10 bases. The CDR3 length is 16 residues. Germline CDR1 reads KGHSH; CDR2 reads LQKENI. V lost 2 bases and J lost 7; bases outside the gene matches: 10. This CDR3 reads CASSPIPGQGSAGYTF. The DNA of the CDR3 is TGTGCCAGCTCACCAATACCGGGACAGGGGTCCGCTGGCTACACCTTC.

The chain links TRBV7-9 to TRBJ2-5; no clear D gene. The germline gives CDR1 SEHNR, CDR2 FQNEAQ (reference sequence). The CDR3 totals 15 residues. Trimming removed 5 bases at V and 0 bases at J, with 13 bases between. As DNA, the CDR3 is TGTGCCAGCAGCCCCGGAGACAAGTACCAAGAGACCCAGTACTTC. It specifies CASSPGDKYQETQYF.

The chain uses TRBV19 and TRBJ2-3; 8 bases agree with TRBD1. There are 18 residues in the CDR3. Germline CDR1 is LNHDA and CDR2 is SQIVND (reference sequence). V shed 0 bases and J 1 base; nucleotides not matched to a gene: 9. The CDR3 DNA sequence: TGTGCCAGTAGTATAGAAAGTAGAGGACAGGGACGCACAGATACGCAGTATTTT. Amino acid sequence: CASSIESRGQGRTDTQYF. Supplemented by reference TRBV19 and TRBJ2-3, the full variable domain reads DGGITQSPKYLFRKEGQNVTLSCEQNLNHDAMYWYRQDPGQGLRLIYYSQIVNDFQKGDIAEGYSVSREKKESFPLTVTSAQKNPTAFYLCASSIESRGQGRTDTQYFGPGTRLTVL.

This clone was counted between two and nine times. The J gene is TRBJ1-1, the V gene TRBV6-4; D is possibly TRBD1 (5 bases). V shed 6 bases and J shed 2 bases, with 13 bases lying between them. Germline V gene lookup returns CDR1 MRHNA and CDR2 SNTAGT. There are 14 residues in the CDR3. This CDR3 reads CASRPGPINTEAFF. The CDR3 DNA reads TGTGCCAGCAGACCGGGACCGATAAACACTGAAGCTTTCTTT.

This clone came up a few times. The chain recombines TRBV7-2 with TRBJ2-7; D is unresolved. Germline CDR1 and CDR2: SGHTA and FQGNSA. Trimming removed 5 bases from V and 7 bases from J, with 18 bases in between. The CDR3 has 14 residues. CDR3 loop: CASSPGRWVYEQYF. The CDR3 coding sequence is TGTGCCAGCAGCCCCGGGCGGTGGGTATATGAGCAGTACTTC.

This chain uses TRBV29-1 with TRBJ2-2; possibly TRBD2 for D (6 bases). Trimming took off 7 bases at V and 1 base at J, with 16 bases between the two ends. The CDR3 is 15 residues long. The germline gives CDR1 SQVTM, CDR2 ANQGSEA. The CDR3 DNA follows: TGCAGCGCCCGTTTGGGCGGGGTGAACACCGGGGAGCTGTTTTTT. This codes for CSARLGGVNTGELFF.

This clone showed up just once. The identical CDR3 is also encoded by other nucleotide sequences in the sample. The chain joins TRBV19 to TRBJ2-2; D is unclear. The CDR3 extends over 13 amino acids. V shed 4 bases and J shed 2 bases, with 5 bases lying between them. Germline CDR1 is LNHDA and CDR2 is SQIVND (reference sequence). CDR3 sequence: CASSTRNTGELFF. CDR3 sequence (DNA): TGTGCCAGTAGTACTAGAAACACCGGGGAGCTGTTTTTT. Together with reference TRBV19 and TRBJ2-2, the CDR3 gives the full variable domain: DGGITQSPKYLFRKEGQNVTLSCEQNLNHDAMYWYRQDPGQGLRLIYYSQIVNDFQKGDIAEGYSVSREKKESFPLTVTSAQKNPTAFYLCASSTRNTGELFFGEGSRLTVL.

V and J are TRBV7-2 and TRBJ2-3; 10 bases align to TRBD2. Germline V gene lookup returns CDR1 SGHTA and CDR2 FQGNSA. V gave up 4 bases and J gave up 3 bases; unmatched junction bases: 13. The CDR3 is 18 residues long. CDR3 region: CASSSRPVAGGQTDTQYF. CDR3 nucleotide sequence: TGTGCCAGCAGCTCGCGTCCGGTAGCGGGAGGACAAACAGATACGCAGTATTTT.

This chain joins TRBV15 and TRBJ1-2, with D possibly TRBD1 on 5 matching bases. The CDR3 length is 15 residues. The germline gives CDR1 LNHNV, CDR2 YYDKDF (reference sequence). The ends were cut back, 0 bases at V and 8 bases at J, with 16 bases in the middle. The CDR3 region is CATSRDQGYQGGYTF. CDR3 sequence (DNA): TGTGCCACCAGCAGAGATCAGGGCTACCAGGGCGGCTACACCTTC.

This clone has just one count. The rearrangement uses TRBV5-1 and TRBJ2-2; 11 nucleotides match TRBD2. This CDR3 is 16 amino acids long. The V gene end was trimmed by 1 base and the J gene end by 5 bases; junction bases not matched to a gene: 4. Germline V CDR1 and CDR2: SGHRS, YFSETQ. The CDR3, as DNA: TGCGCCAGCAGCTTGTCTCCTAGCGGGAGGACCGGGGAGCTGTTTTTT. As protein: CASSLSPSGRTGELFF.

This rearrangement joins TRBV19 to TRBJ2-3; D is undetermined. Germline V gene lookup returns CDR1 LNHDA and CDR2 SQIVND (reference sequence). Trimming left V 3 bases short and J 1 base short, with 11 bases between. CDR3 size: 15 residues. DNA for the CDR3: TGTGCCAGTAGTATGGATCGAAGGGGCACAGATACGCAGTATTTT. Translating gives CASSMDRRGTDTQYF.

This chain joins TRBV5-1 and TRBJ2-3; TRBD1 matches 9 bases. Trimming cost V 0 bases and J 2 bases; bases outside gene matches: 4. CDR3 length: 16 residues. The germline V gene encodes CDR1 SGHRS and CDR2 YFSETQ. CDR3 sequence: CASSLGDRGSTDTQYF. DNA of the CDR3: TGCGCCAGCAGCTTGGGTGACAGGGGGTCCACAGATACGCAGTATTTT.

This clone was seen once. The genes are TRBV30 and TRBJ2-5; 9 positions match TRBD2. In germline, CDR1 is GTSNPN, CDR2 SVGIG (reference sequence). V shed 0 bases and J 2 bases; nucleotides not matched to a gene: 4. The CDR3 has 15 residues. CDR3 protein: CAWSVPTSGQETQYF. The CDR3, as DNA: TGTGCCTGGAGTGTGCCGACTAGCGGACAAGAGACCCAGTACTTC. The full variable domain, its missing parts supplied by reference TRBV30 and TRBJ2-5, is SQTIHQWPATLVQPVGSPLSLECTVEGTSNPNLYWYRQAAGRGLQLLFYSVGIGQISSEVPQNLSASRPQDRQFILSSKKLLLSDSGFYLCAWSVPTSGQETQYFGPGTRLLVL.

This clone was picked up one time. V usage is TRBV5-1 and J usage is TRBJ1-5; D is perhaps TRBD1 (6 bases). V lost 2 bases to trimming and J lost 1 base, with 13 bases between them. CDR1 and CDR2 from the germline V gene are SGHRS and YFSETQ. CDR3 length equals 16 residues. CDR3 region: CASSLSAGESNQPQHF. The DNA for the CDR3 is TGCGCCAGCAGCTTATCGGCAGGGGAGAGCAATCAGCCCCAGCATTTT.

This rearrangement joins TRBV5-6 to TRBJ2-3; D may be TRBD1 or TRBD2 (5 bases each). Germline-derived CDR1 and CDR2 are SGHDT and YYEEEE. With 4 bases removed from V and 2 bases from J, the gap between germline ends came to 14 bases. This CDR3 has 15 residues. CDR3 loop: CASSGPGPHTDTQYF. For the CDR3, the DNA is TGTGCCAGCAGCGGCCCGGGACCCCACACAGATACGCAGTATTTT.

As concerns this clone: One end of the junction is discordant with germline, which a read error may explain. The rearrangement links TRBV7-7 to TRBJ2-1, with 7 bases that match TRBD1. The CDR3 covers 15 residues. Germline V CDR1 and CDR2: SSHAT, FNYEAQ (reference sequence). The CDR3 is CASSFTGAAPGEQFF. CDR3 DNA sequence: TGTGCTAGCAGCTTTACAGGGGCCGCCCCGGGTGAGCAGTTCTTC.

The genes are TRBV11-3 and TRBJ1-1, with D hard to call. The germline V gene encodes CDR1 SGHNT and CDR2 YENEEA. The CDR3 is 15 amino acids. The V end was cut by 5 bases, the J end by 9 bases, with 22 bases between. The CDR3 DNA sequence: TGTGCCAGCAGCAGTCCGTGGCAGCCAGTTCATCAAGCTTTCTTT. Its translation is CASSSPWQPVHQAFF.

This chain uses TRBV7-6 with TRBJ2-7, with TRBD1 matching 9 bases. Trimming took 6 bases from V and 4 from J; bases not matched to a gene: 10. Germline V CDR1 and CDR2: SGHVS, FNYEAQ. The CDR3 consists of 15 residues. The CDR3 sequence: CASSLTGGRTYEQYF. CDR3 bases: TGTGCCAGCAGTCTAACAGGGGGCCGGACTTACGAGCAGTACTTC.

This clone appeared a few times. The chain uses TRBV18 and TRBJ2-1; TRBD2 aligns across 9 bases. The CDR3 covers 16 residues. CDR1 is KGHSH, CDR2 LQKENI, per germline. V shed 0 bases and J 3 bases; nucleotides not matched to a gene: 3. The CDR3 region is CASSPPGGRDYNEQFF. CDR3 DNA: TGTGCCAGCTCACCACCGGGCGGGAGGGACTACAATGAGCAGTTCTTC.

The CDR3 DNA is TGTGCCTGGAAAGGGCAGCGGACCTCCTACAATGAGCAGTTCTTC. This translates into CAWKGQRTSYNEQFF. This rearrangement joins TRBV30 to TRBJ2-1; D is perhaps TRBD2 (5 bases). The germline gives CDR1 GTSNPN, CDR2 SVGIG (reference sequence). This CDR3 region has 15 residues. The V gene lost 4 bases and the J gene lost 0 bases, with 13 bases spanning the gap.